This T cell receptor beta chain emerged from a study of cytomegalovirus exposure and HLA in healthy donors. For the study at large: In terms of ancestry, the Caucasian-associated cluster contained about four fifths of the roughly 400 genotyped donors.

As concerns this clone: Its cognate antigen is unknown.

Trimming left V 4 bases short and J 3 bases short, with 13 bases between. The CDR3 loop spans 14 amino acids. CDR1 is MNHEY, CDR2 SMNVEV, per germline (reference sequence). Study-wide findings and caveats: V- and J-gene trimming in TCR beta was tied to a missense DCLRE1C variant by an analysis performed later. An analysis that was carried out later associated some 17,000 TCR beta sequences with HLA alleles at 0.05 false discovery rate. A prior analysis recorded that most TCR beta V segments were productive about 90% or about 30% of the time.

The PCR had 60 Vbeta and 13 Jbeta primers. Profiled with immunoSEQ multiplex PCR; TCRdb holds only in-frame clones, not every one. The table for this sample gives 100,000 to 150,000 clones. This TCR derives from a man in his thirties or forties in good health and CMV-seronegative. The sample consisted of PBMCs. This chain connects TRBV27 to TRBJ2-7; D is undetermined. The CDR3 DNA sequence: TGTGCCAGCAGTTCACGCCTCATACACTACGAGCAGTACTTC. It codes for CASSSRLIHYEQYF.